Listed below are T cell receptor beta chains from one sample, sequenced in a study of siplizumab effects on memory and regulatory T cells. Measured with immunoSEQ multiplex PCR; TCRdb has only the in-frame clones, and not every one. The sample has about 91,000 clones, over 85% seen once. The sample consisted of CD8+ T cells sorted from blood. The source of these receptors is a human donor in good health. CDR3s include the opening cysteine and the closing phenylalanine or tryptophan. Each record gives: J gene, D gene, clone size, V gene, CDR3 DNA, CDR3 protein. The D gene is left open where the match is weak. A row's size may be missing; if present it is once, few, many or a size class.

J: TRBJ1-1
D: TRBD1
size: .
V: TRBV27
DNA: TGTGCCAGCAGGGACAGGGGGAACACTGAAGCTTTCTTT
CDR3: CASRDRGNTEAFF

J: TRBJ2-7
D: .
size: .
V: TRBV21-1
DNA: TGTGCCAGCAGCAAAGAAAAGGAGCGGGGGCCAACCTACGAGCAGTACTTC
CDR3: CASSKEKERGPTYEQYF

J: TRBJ2-4
D: TRBD2
size: .
V: TRBV13
DNA: TGTGCCAGCAGCTTGCTAGCGGGAGGGCCTGATGGGGGGAACATTCAGTACTTC
CDR3: CASSLLAGGPDGGNIQYF

J: TRBJ2-3
D: TRBD2
size: .
V: TRBV2
DNA: TGTGCCAGCAGCGCCTCTCCTAGCGGGGACACAGATACGCAGTATTTT
CDR3: CASSASPSGDTDTQYF

J: TRBJ2-7
D: TRBD2
size: once
V: TRBV9
DNA: TGTGCCAGCAGCGGATCTAGCGGGAGCTACGAGCAGTACTTC
CDR3: CASSGSSGSYEQYF

J: TRBJ2-1
D: TRBD2
size: .
V: TRBV27
DNA: TGTGCCAGCAGTTCGATAGCGGGGATCTACAATGAGCAGTTCTTC
CDR3: CASSSIAGIYNEQFF

J: TRBJ1-2
D: .
size: .
V: TRBV13
DNA: TGTGCCAGCAGCTTAGGCTCTGATCTACGTGACTATGGCTACACCTTC
CDR3: CASSLGSDLRDYGYTF

J: TRBJ2-6
D: TRBD1
size: .
V: TRBV15
DNA: TGTGCCACCAGCAGAAACCCGGGACAGACACCCTCTGGGGCCAACGTCCTGACTTTC
CDR3: CATSRNPGQTPSGANVLTF

J: TRBJ2-2
D: TRBD1
size: .
V: TRBV19
DNA: TGTGCCAGCGAGTGGACAGGGGTAAACACCGGGGAGCTGTTTTTT
CDR3: CASEWTGVNTGELFF

J: TRBJ1-6
D: .
size: .
V: TRBV6-5
DNA: TGTGCCAGCAGTCTTCAAGGACTCAATTCACCCCTCCACTTT
CDR3: CASSLQGLNSPLHF

J: TRBJ2-7
D: TRBD1
size: .
V: TRBV27
DNA: TGTGCCAGCAGTCTATTTCCGGGACAGTCCTACGAGCAGTACTTC
CDR3: CASSLFPGQSYEQYF

J: TRBJ2-5
D: TRBD2
size: .
V: TRBV7-7
DNA: TGTGCTAGCAGCCGTCTAGCGGGAAAAGAGACCCAGTACTTC
CDR3: CASSRLAGKETQYF

J: TRBJ2-7
D: .
size: .
V: TRBV13
DNA: TGTGCCAGCAGCGTACCCGGGCGCGGGGACGAGCAGTACTTC
CDR3: CASSVPGRGDEQYF

J: TRBJ1-2
D: .
size: .
V: TRBV4-1
DNA: TGCGCCAGCAGCCCGGGGGGCTCAGGAGGCTATGGCTACACCTTC
CDR3: CASSPGGSGGYGYTF

J: TRBJ2-1
D: TRBD2
size: .
V: TRBV6-5
DNA: TGTGCCAGCAGTTACGCTCTAGCGGGAGGCTATGAGCAGTTCTTC
CDR3: CASSYALAGGYEQFF

J: TRBJ1-2
D: TRBD1
size: few
V: TRBV9
DNA: TGTGCCAGCAGCGCGGGACAGTGGAACTATGGCTACACCTTC
CDR3: CASSAGQWNYGYTF

J: TRBJ1-2
D: .
size: .
V: TRBV27
DNA: TGTGCCAGCACCCCCGGAAGGAACTATGGCTACACCTTC
CDR3: CASTPGRNYGYTF

J: TRBJ1-2
D: .
size: few
V: TRBV6-1
DNA: TGTGCCAGCAGTGAAGATAATGGCTACACCTTC
CDR3: CASSEDNGYTF

J: TRBJ2-1
D: .
size: .
V: TRBV4-2
DNA: TGTGCCAGCAGCCTTGCGTATTTGGTCAATGAGCAGTTCTTC
CDR3: CASSLAYLVNEQFF

J: TRBJ2-7
D: TRBD2
size: .
V: TRBV15
DNA: TGTGCCACCAGCAATAGCGGGGGAGGCGCCTACGAGCAGTACTTC
CDR3: CATSNSGGGAYEQYF

J: TRBJ1-1
D: .
size: few
V: TRBV27
DNA: TGTGCCAGCATGTCCGTGGGTAACACTGAAGCTTTCTTT
CDR3: CASMSVGNTEAFF

J: TRBJ2-7
D: .
size: .
V: TRBV6-4
DNA: TGTGCCAGCAGTGAAGGGCCCGCGGACGAGCAGTACTTC
CDR3: CASSEGPADEQYF

J: TRBJ2-3
D: TRBD1
size: .
V: TRBV4-2
DNA: TGTGCCAGCAGCCCAGGGACAGGGGGTGTAACAGATACGCAGTATTTT
CDR3: CASSPGTGGVTDTQYF

J: TRBJ1-1
D: TRBD1
size: .
V: TRBV7-8
DNA: TGTGCCAGCAGCCCAACAGGGGGGGAGAGTGAAGCTTTCTTT
CDR3: CASSPTGGESEAFF

J: TRBJ2-6
D: .
size: .
V: TRBV27
DNA: TGTGCCAGCAGTTTGGGAGGAGCTGGGGCCAACGTCCTGACTTTC
CDR3: CASSLGGAGANVLTF

J: TRBJ2-1
D: TRBD2
size: .
V: TRBV27
DNA: TGTGCCAGCAGTTTATACGTCGGGACTAACCCTGACAATGAGCAGTTCTTC
CDR3: CASSLYVGTNPDNEQFF

J: TRBJ2-7
D: .
size: .
V: TRBV25-1
DNA: TGTGCCAGCAGTATTACAGGAATCTCCTACGAGCAGTACTTC
CDR3: CASSITGISYEQYF

J: TRBJ2-7
D: TRBD2
size: .
V: TRBV11-2
DNA: TGTGCCAGCAGCTCCCTAGCGGGAGGAATACGATCCTACGAGCAGTACTTC
CDR3: CASSSLAGGIRSYEQYF

J: TRBJ2-2
D: TRBD2
size: .
V: TRBV14
DNA: TGTGCCAGCAGCCAAGACCAGACTAGCGGGTTGAACACCGGGGAGCTGTTTTTT
CDR3: CASSQDQTSGLNTGELFF

J: TRBJ1-1
D: .
size: few
V: TRBV9
DNA: TGTGCCAGCAGCGTAGCTTACGTGAACACTGAAGCTTTCTTT
CDR3: CASSVAYVNTEAFF

J: TRBJ2-6
D: .
size: .
V: TRBV7-9
DNA: TGTGCCAGCAGCTTAGTTGGGGCCAACGTCCTGACTTTC
CDR3: CASSLVGANVLTF

J: TRBJ1-3
D: TRBD1
size: .
V: TRBV4-1
DNA: TGCGCCAGCAGCCAACGGGACAGGGGCATCGACTTCATATATTTT
CDR3: CASSQRDRGIDFIYF

J: TRBJ1-2
D: TRBD1
size: .
V: TRBV7-9
DNA: TGTGCCAGCAGCTTATATTGGGGAGGGACAGAGCCTAACTATGGCTACACCTTC
CDR3: CASSLYWGGTEPNYGYTF

J: TRBJ2-2
D: TRBD1
size: once
V: TRBV7-6
DNA: TGTGCCAGCACCCCGACAGGGGCTGGGGAGCTGTTTTTT
CDR3: CASTPTGAGELFF